Listed here are 25 T cell receptor beta chains from one sample, sequenced in a study of long-term antiretroviral therapy in people with HIV. Running of the v3.0 immunoSEQ assay took place at survey level. Measured with immunoSEQ multiplex PCR; TCRdb has only the in-frame clones, and not every one. The sample consists of 20,000 to 25,000 clones, around 82% of them appearing once. Sample: unsorted PBMCs, taken 1.5 years after starting antiretroviral therapy. All receptors derive from a man aged 25 to 40 with HIV.

The sample holds one count of this clone. The gene calls are TRBV27 and TRBJ2-3; 9 bases agree with TRBD1. CDR1 and CDR2 (germline): MNHEY, SMNVEV (reference sequence). This CDR3 is 14 amino acids long. V was clipped by 6 bases and J by 3 bases; unmatched bases: 4. The CDR3 region is CASRGQGPTDTQYF. CDR3 sequence (DNA): TGTGCCAGCAGAGGACAGGGGCCGACAGATACGCAGTATTTT.

V is TRBV7-2 and J is TRBJ2-7; tentatively, D is TRBD2 (5 bases). V lost 1 base and J lost 1, with 20 bases in between. The CDR3 consists of 18 residues. The germline V gene encodes CDR1 SGHTA and CDR2 FQGNSA. The CDR3 spells CASSLVASSAQTSYEQYF. The DNA of the CDR3 is TGTGCCAGCAGCTTAGTAGCGTCCTCCGCTCAGACTTCCTACGAGCAGTACTTC.

The chain carries TRBV18 and TRBJ2-5; D is ambiguous. The length of the CDR3 is 14 residues. Germline CDR1 is KGHSH and CDR2 is LQKENI. Trimming shortened V by 3 bases and J by 4 bases, and 12 bases separated the two germline ends. The DNA for the CDR3 is TGTGCCAGCTCACCTATCAGACTCGGAGAGACCCAGTACTTC. It is translated as CASSPIRLGETQYF.

V usage is TRBV5-1 and J usage is TRBJ2-5; D is perhaps TRBD1 (6 bases). V shed 0 bases and J shed 4 bases, with 13 bases lying between them. CDR3 length: 15 residues. Germline values: CDR1 SGHRS, CDR2 YFSETQ. In DNA, the CDR3 is TGCGCCAGCAGCTTGGAGCCCGGGACAAGAGAGACCCAGTACTTC. The encoded protein is CASSLEPGTRETQYF. The full variable domain, with the rest looked up from reference TRBV5-1 and TRBJ2-5, is KAGVTQTPRYLIKTRGQQVTLSCSPISGHRSVSWYQQTPGQGLQFLFEYFSETQRNKGNFPGRFSGRQFSNSRSEMNVSTLELGDSALYLCASSLEPGTRETQYFGPGTRLLVL.

In this sample, this clone turned up once. The CDR3 DNA sequence: TGTGCCAGCAGCACGGGACAGGGATGGACTGAAGCTTTCTTT. Translating it yields CASSTGQGWTEAFF. The rearrangement uses TRBV5-8 and TRBJ1-1, with 9 bases lining up with TRBD1. Germline V CDR1 and CDR2: SGHTS, YDEGEE. V was clipped by 4 bases and J by 5 bases; unmatched bases: 6. This CDR3 region has 14 residues.

The gene calls are TRBV2 and TRBJ1-4; weak D call: TRBD1 (5 bases). Trimming removed 9 bases at V and 3 bases at J, with 14 bases between. The CDR3 totals 14 residues. The germline gives CDR1 SNHLY, CDR2 FYNNEI. The CDR3 is CASSWQGPNEKLFF. The CDR3 bases are TGTGCCAGTTCTTGGCAGGGTCCTAATGAAAAACTGTTTTTT.

This chain links TRBV7-2 with TRBJ2-7; D ambiguous. V shed 5 bases and J shed 0 bases, with 5 bases lying between them. The CDR3 extends over 12 amino acids. Germline CDR1 SGHTA, CDR2 FQGNSA. This CDR3 reads CASSISSYEQYF. The CDR3 nucleotides read TGTGCCAGCAGCATTTCCTCCTACGAGCAGTACTTC.

This clone occurred once. This chain uses TRBV15 with TRBJ1-5; D not resolved. The CDR3 runs to 15 residues. V shed 0 bases and J shed 3 bases, with 9 bases lying between them. The V gene's germline CDR1 is LNHNV and CDR2 YYDKDF (reference sequence). The CDR3 coding sequence is TGTGCCACCAGCAGAGATAAGGGATACAATCAGCCCCAGCATTTT. It yields the protein CATSRDKGYNQPQHF.

The chain carries TRBV18 and TRBJ2-7, with D perhaps matching TRBD2 (6 bases). V gave up 4 bases and J gave up 6 bases, with 13 bases separating them. Germline assignment: CDR1 KGHSH and CDR2 LQKENI. This CDR3 has 13 residues. The CDR3 is CASSHGRSGEQYF. The CDR3, as DNA: TGTGCCAGCTCACATGGGAGGTCAGGCGAGCAGTACTTC.

A few counts support this clone. This chain links TRBV19 with TRBJ2-1; the match to TRBD2 covers 8 bases. The V segment lost 9 bases and the J segment 8 bases; nucleotides outside the gene matches: 15. Germline V lookup: CDR1 LNHDA, CDR2 SQIVND (reference sequence). This CDR3 has 15 residues. The CDR3 DNA reads TGTGCCAGCCGGGAGCTAGCGGGCCTCGAGGATGAGCAGTTCTTC. Translating it yields CASRELAGLEDEQFF.

V and J are TRBV5-1 and TRBJ2-5; TRBD1 aligns across 9 bases. V lost 7 bases to trimming and J lost 4 bases; unmatched junction nucleotides: 11. The CDR3 loop spans 15 amino acids. CDR1 is SGHRS, CDR2 YFSETQ, per germline. The CDR3 nucleotides read TGCGCCAGCGGCCCGGGACAGGGATTGGGAGAGACCCAGTACTTC. Protein sequence: CASGPGQGLGETQYF.

The chain combines TRBV4-3 with TRBJ2-1, with 7 bases lining up with TRBD2. V trimming: 4 bases; J trimming: 5 bases; junction bases outside the gene matches: 11. The CDR3 contains 16 residues. From germline, CDR1 is LGHNA and CDR2 YSLEER. CDR3 region: CASSLSTGTTDNEQFF. The CDR3 nucleotides are TGCGCCAGCAGCCTATCCACCGGGACTACAGACAATGAGCAGTTCTTC.

The rearrangement joins TRBV7-2 to TRBJ2-2; a weak D match, TRBD1 (6 bases). CDR1 is SGHTA and CDR2 is FQGNSA in the germline V gene. The CDR3 contains 16 residues. Trimming pared 2 bases from V and 7 bases from J, leaving 17 bases between. The DNA of the CDR3 is TGTGCCAGCAGCTTAAACAGGGCCGGAGTTGGCGGGGAGCTGTTTTTT. As protein: CASSLNRAGVGGELFF.

The V call is TRBV28, the J call TRBJ2-5, with TRBD2 matching 8 bases. Germline loops: CDR1 MDHEN, CDR2 SYDVKM. V shed 8 bases and J 4 bases; nucleotides not matched to a gene: 15. This CDR3 has 16 amino acids. The CDR3 nucleotides are TGTGCCAGCCGCAAAGGGACTAGGGGGATGAGAGAGACCCAGTACTTC. Translated, it gives CASRKGTRGMRETQYF.

The chain links TRBV10-3 to TRBJ1-4, with D tentatively TRBD1 (6 bases). Trimming left V 0 bases short and J 0 bases short, with 14 bases between. The CDR3 length is 18 residues. In germline, CDR1 is ENHRY, CDR2 SYGVKD. The CDR3 bases are TGTGCCATCAGTGAGTCTCGGCAGGGGCCCCCAACTAATGAAAAACTGTTTTTT. Amino acids: CAISESRQGPPTNEKLFF.

The chain is built from TRBV30 and TRBJ2-7; D gene unclear. The CDR3 has 13 amino acids. Trimming left V 3 bases short and J 9 bases short, with 18 bases between. CDR1 GTSNPN and CDR2 SVGIG come from the germline V gene (reference sequence). The CDR3 protein is CAWRLTPASLQYF. CDR3 in DNA: TGTGCCTGGAGATTAACCCCTGCGTCTTTGCAGTACTTC. Together with reference TRBV30 and TRBJ2-7, the CDR3 gives the full variable domain: SQTIHQWPATLVQPVGSPLSLECTVEGTSNPNLYWYRQAAGRGLQLLFYSVGIGQISSEVPQNLSASRPQDRQFILSSKKLLLSDSGFYLCAWRLTPASLQYFGPGTRLTVT.

The chain recombines TRBV18 with TRBJ2-1; 7 bases agree with TRBD2. From germline, CDR1 is KGHSH and CDR2 LQKENI. This CDR3 has 17 amino acids. The ends lost 5 bases at V and 5 bases at J; junction bases unmatched: 15. CDR3 in amino acids: CASSSNPSSGEDNEQFF. CDR3 nucleotide sequence: TGTGCCAGCTCATCCAACCCCTCAAGCGGGGAGGACAATGAGCAGTTCTTC.

A few counts support this clone. The rearrangement uses TRBV5-1 and TRBJ1-2, with 7 bases identical to TRBD1. Unmatched junction bases numbered 4, after V lost 0 bases and J lost 2 bases. Germline CDR1 reads SGHRS; CDR2 reads YFSETQ. The CDR3 has 15 amino acids. CDR3 nucleotide sequence: TGCGCCAGCAGCTTGGACCAACAGGGGAACTATGGCTACACCTTC. Translated, it gives CASSLDQQGNYGYTF. The whole variable domain, remainder taken from reference TRBV5-1 and TRBJ1-2, is KAGVTQTPRYLIKTRGQQVTLSCSPISGHRSVSWYQQTPGQGLQFLFEYFSETQRNKGNFPGRFSGRQFSNSRSEMNVSTLELGDSALYLCASSLDQQGNYGYTFGSGTRLTVV.

CDR3 DNA sequence: TGTGCCAGCAGTCCAAGGGGGTCGATCAACGAGCAGTACTTC. Its protein is CASSPRGSINEQYF. The V call is TRBV6-6, the J call TRBJ2-7; D might be TRBD1 (6 bases). From germline, CDR1 is MNHNY and CDR2 SVGAGI (reference sequence). V was pared by 5 bases and J by 5 bases, with 16 bases between. The CDR3 contains 14 residues.

The V gene is TRBV6-4, the J gene TRBJ1-2; TRBD1 matches at 7 bases. The CDR3 has 13 residues. The trim removed 3 bases at V and 6 bases at J, leaving 4 bases unmatched. CDR1 and CDR2 (germline): MRHNA, SNTAGT. The CDR3 sequence is CASSEVRGNGYTF. The DNA for the CDR3 is TGTGCCAGCAGTGAGGTCAGGGGGAATGGCTACACCTTC.

V and J are TRBV5-8 and TRBJ1-4, with D perhaps matching TRBD1 (6 bases). The germline V and J ends were trimmed by 2 bases and 9 bases, with 8 bases remaining between them. Per the germline V gene, CDR1 is SGHTS and CDR2 is YDEGEE. The CDR3 has 12 residues. CDR3: CASSFRGQKLFF. The CDR3 DNA reads as TGTGCCAGCAGCTTCAGGGGCCAAAAACTGTTTTTT.

CDR3 DNA sequence: TGTGCCAGCAGTGAACAGAACACTGAAGCTTTCTTT. This codes for CASSEQNTEAFF. The rearrangement joins TRBV6-1 to TRBJ1-1; D gene uncertain. Trimming removed 2 bases at V and 1 base at J, with 2 bases between. This CDR3 region has 12 residues. The germline V gene has CDR1 MNHNS and CDR2 SASEGT.

This clone occurred a few times. The rearrangement uses TRBV19 and TRBJ1-2; 10 nucleotides agree with TRBD1. Germline V lookup: CDR1 LNHDA, CDR2 SQIVND (reference sequence). With V trimmed by 0 bases and J by 4 bases, 5 bases remained unmatched. The CDR3 loop spans 16 amino acids. CDR3 region: CASSIDNDRGPYGYTF. CDR3 DNA: TGTGCCAGTAGTATAGATAACGACAGGGGGCCCTATGGCTACACCTTC.

This clone is a singleton in its sample. The chain uses TRBV7-2 and TRBJ2-2; the D gene could be TRBD1 or TRBD2 (6 bases each). The CDR3 contains 16 residues. Per germline, CDR1 SGHTA and CDR2 FQGNSA. V lost 1 base, J lost 4 bases, and 13 bases lay in between. The CDR3 protein is CASSLGGGHSTGELFF. CDR3 DNA: TGTGCCAGCAGCTTAGGAGGGGGGCATAGCACCGGGGAGCTGTTTTTT. Supplemented by reference TRBV7-2 and TRBJ2-2, the full variable domain reads GAGVSQSPSNKVTEKGKDVELRCDPISGHTALYWYRQSLGQGLEFLIYFQGNSAPDKSGLPSDRFSAERTGGSVSTLTIQRTQQEDSAVYLCASSLGGGHSTGELFFGEGSRLTVL.

V gene TRBV4-2 combines with J gene TRBJ1-1; D perhaps matches TRBD1 (5 bases). CDR3 size: 15 residues. V was shortened by 7 bases and J by 1 base, with 16 bases between the two germline ends. Germline-derived CDR1 and CDR2 are LGHNA and YNFKEQ. The CDR3 loop is CASTWEGRKNTEAFF. The CDR3 DNA sequence: TGTGCCAGCACCTGGGAGGGACGCAAGAACACTGAAGCTTTCTTT.